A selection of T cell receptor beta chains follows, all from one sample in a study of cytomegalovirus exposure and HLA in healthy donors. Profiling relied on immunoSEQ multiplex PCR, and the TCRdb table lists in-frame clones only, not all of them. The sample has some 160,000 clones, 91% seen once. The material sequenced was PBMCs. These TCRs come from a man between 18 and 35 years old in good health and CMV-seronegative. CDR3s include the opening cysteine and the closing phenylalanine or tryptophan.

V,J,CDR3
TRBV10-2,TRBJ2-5,CASSALEGWETQYF
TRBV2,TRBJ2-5,CASREIRTSGYQETQYF
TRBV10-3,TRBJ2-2,CAISETSGGNTGELFF
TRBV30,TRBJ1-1,CAWSQPGQSNPKNTEAFF
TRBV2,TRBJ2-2,CASRQGPAGELFF
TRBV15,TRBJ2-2,CATKGASEITGELFF
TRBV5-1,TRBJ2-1,CASSSRTSGSLLRNNEQFF
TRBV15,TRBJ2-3,CATSRDRVGGPSDTQYF
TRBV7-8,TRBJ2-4,CASSTSTGTKNIQYF
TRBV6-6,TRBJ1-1,CASTGPSLNTEAFF